Below, 9 T cell receptor beta chains from the same sample are listed, as sequenced in a study of T-cell memory formation after mild COVID-19. TCRdb called the 5' RACE reads again in MiXCR, with one record for every CDR3 protein. The sample has about half a million distinct CDR3 sequences, roughly 18% seen once. Sequenced: PBMCs or a T cell subset sorted from them (not recorded which). These TCRs come from an adult woman who had mild COVID-19 (a few samples of this study predate the infection). Cell type and time point are not known.

This clonotype was seen more than once but under ten times. This sequence joins TRBV4-2 and TRBJ2-3, with TRBD2 matching 15 bases. The J segment lost 2 bases and the V segment lost 3 bases, leaving 3 bases of the junction unmatched. Germline CDR1 and CDR2: LGHNA and YNFKEQ. This CDR3 has 17 residues. CDR3 region: CASSQGLAGGLTDTQYF. The DNA for the CDR3 is TGTGCCAGCAGCCAGGGACTAGCGGGGGGACTCACAGATACGCAGTATTTT.

V gene TRBV4-1 combines with J gene TRBJ1-6, with D possibly TRBD1 on 6 matching bases. Germline CDR1 and CDR2: MGHRA and YSYEKL. With 1 base removed from V and 6 bases from J, the gap between germline ends came to 13 bases. The CDR3 is 16 amino acids. CDR3 in DNA: TGCGCCAGCAGCCAAGGTACGGGGGCCGGTAATTCACCCCTCCACTTT. Its translation is CASSQGTGAGNSPLHF.

V usage is TRBV7-9 and J usage is TRBJ2-5; 8 positions agree with TRBD2. V shed 5 bases, J shed 5 bases, and the junction held 13 bases outside the gene matches. CDR1 and CDR2 (germline): SEHNR, FQNEAQ (reference sequence). The CDR3 has 16 amino acids. The DNA for the CDR3 is TGTGCCAGCAGCCGGGAGGGAGAAGGAGGATTGGAGACCCAGTACTTC. It yields the protein CASSREGEGGLETQYF.

This clonotype showed up just a few times. The CDR3 protein is CASRSGTRSYEQYF. In DNA, the CDR3 is TGTGCCAGCAGGTCGGGGACTCGCTCCTACGAGCAGTACTTC. This chain joins TRBV28 and TRBJ2-7; D may be TRBD2 (6 bases). The CDR3 loop spans 14 amino acids. V lost 6 bases and J 0 bases, leaving 12 bases between the germline ends. Germline V gene sequence: CDR1 MDHEN, CDR2 SYDVKM.

This clonotype was recorded a few times. The J gene is TRBJ2-3, the V gene TRBV24-1; unclear D gene. The germline V gene encodes CDR1 KGHDR and CDR2 SFDVKD. The CDR3 totals 14 residues. V shed 9 bases and J shed 2 bases, with 14 bases lying between them. The CDR3 DNA follows: TGTGCCACCTCGACTGTTGGTCCCACAGATACGCAGTATTTT. Its translation is CATSTVGPTDTQYF.

A few counts support this clonotype. The rearrangement links TRBV5-1 to TRBJ2-1; D is undetermined. The germline V and J ends were trimmed by 4 bases and 8 bases, with 16 bases remaining between them. CDR1 and CDR2 (germline): SGHRS, YFSETQ. The length of the CDR3 is 14 residues. CDR3 sequence reads: CASSPYRRSDEQFF. In nucleotides, the CDR3 is TGCGCCAGCAGCCCTTACCGCCGAAGCGATGAGCAGTTCTTC.

This clonotype has only one observation. The chain has TRBV29-1 and TRBJ1-2; 7 bases match TRBD1. Germline V gene lookup returns CDR1 SQVTM and CDR2 ANQGSEA. V gave up 4 bases and J gave up 5 bases; unmatched junction bases: 10. The CDR3 runs 14 residues. Written as DNA, the CDR3 is TGCAGCGTTGTAAAAGGGGGGACAGTTTATGGCTACACCTTC. Translation: CSVVKGGTVYGYTF.

The genes are TRBV7-3 and TRBJ2-7, with unresolved D. This CDR3 contains 17 residues. Trimming left V 2 bases short and J 2 bases short, with 19 bases between. The V gene's germline CDR1 is SGHTA and CDR2 FQGTGA. CDR3 protein: CASSLFRPGPSPYEQYF. CDR3 bases: TGTGCCAGCAGCTTATTTCGGCCGGGCCCCTCACCCTACGAGCAGTACTTC. Variable domain in full (rest from reference TRBV7-3 and TRBJ2-7): GAGVSQTPSNKVTEKGKYVELRCDPISGHTALYWYRQSLGQGPEFLIYFQGTGAADDSGLPNDRFFAVRPEGSVSTLKIQRTERGDSAVYLCASSLFRPGPSPYEQYFGPGTRLTVT.

This clonotype was seen at least ten times. V gene TRBV7-2 combines with J gene TRBJ2-7; 7 bases match TRBD2. V was clipped by 4 bases and J by 6 bases; unmatched bases: 12. CDR1 SGHTA and CDR2 FQGNSA come from the germline V gene. The CDR3 sequence is 15 residues long. CDR3 amino acids: CASSSAWGEGREQYF. CDR3 in DNA: TGTGCCAGCAGCTCTGCTTGGGGGGAGGGCCGCGAGCAGTACTTC.